Detailed here is one T cell receptor (beta chain). Its binding antigen is unknown. Per-base qualities were not stored, and no clone one base away is much larger. The data stem from a study of OX40 agonist ivuxolimab in advanced cancers. Describing the broader study: Ivuxolimab was an agonistic, fully human IgG2 monoclonal antibody directed against OX40 (CD134), a costimulatory receptor. Intravenous ivuxolimab was administered to patients every 2 weeks at six dose levels: 0.01, 0.1, 0.3, 1.5, 3 and 10 mg/kg. Of the 50 or so patients in dose escalation, some 20 had hepatocellular carcinoma, some 15 had melanoma, 9 had renal cell carcinoma and 9 had head and neck cancer. In the dose-escalation cohort, roughly 82% of patients were male, and the mean age was 60 years with a range of 23 to 79. Prior anti-PD-1, anti-PD-L1 or anti-CTLA-4 therapy was permitted, and checkpoint inhibitors had been received by more than 35% of dose-escalation patients. Partial responses occurred in three dose-escalation patients: two with cutaneous melanoma and one with hepatocellular carcinoma. Peripheral TCRbeta sequencing aimed to test whether ivuxolimab altered TCR sequence diversity and caused clonal T-cell expansion. The paper covers the monotherapy dose-escalation part of the phase I ivuxolimab trial, which included N of about 50 patients.

Patients with autoimmune disease history or receiving systemic immunosuppression were excluded from the trial. Peripheral blood for TCR sequencing was collected from all dose cohorts at baseline, on cycle 4 day 1, and on cycle 7 day 1. The samples were drawn from a first-in-human, open-label, multicenter phase I dose-escalation trial of ivuxolimab. The trial enrolled adults with locally advanced or metastatic head and neck squamous cell, hepatocellular, melanoma or renal cell carcinoma. Before TCR sequencing, CD4+ T cells and CD8+ T cells from peripheral blood were sorted into separate populations. Broad study findings and their caveats: Antigen specificity was not determined for the clonally expanded peripheral T cells. On average, CD8+ T cells showed more expanded clones than CD4+ T cells after ivuxolimab. Partial responders in the 0.1-3.0 mg/kg groups had among the lowest normalized peripheral clonal expansion, especially among CD8+ T cells. Low levels of normalized T-cell clonal expansion were also seen in some nonresponding patients. At doses of 0.1 to 3.0 mg/kg, clonal expansion of both CD4+ and CD8+ blood T cells was observed from baseline to week 6.

Genomic DNA was extracted from sorted cells for sequencing of the TCRbeta CDR3 region. The immunoSEQ Assay was used to sequence the TCRbeta CDR3 regions. The immuneACCESS repertoire file appears here via TCRdb, limited to in-frame rearrangements. These files lack a portion of the clones; in checked studies, under half of the deficit traces to unresolved V genes, and the cause of the others is not known. In this sample the table shows 30,000 to 45,000 clones, about 82% of which occur a single time. The ten top clones hold 21% of the sample. Between the V and J ends, shortened by 1 base and 0 bases respectively, the junction contains 23 bases. From the cysteine up to the phenylalanine, the CDR3 has a length of 21 residues. CDR3 DNA is the only sequence kept; it has 63 bases, read in frame from the first base. Via the germline V gene, CDR1 is SGDLS and CDR2 YYNGEE.

This chain is built from TRBV9 and TRBJ2-6; the D gene cannot be resolved reliably. The receptor was isolated from an adult with an advanced solid tumor such as melanoma, head and neck, liver or kidney cancer. Sample: CD4+ or CD8+ T cells sorted from blood, taken in a trial of the OX40 agonist ivuxolimab. This receptor has the CDR3 CASSVPSPGSERLSGANVLTF. In nucleotide form, the sequence is TGTGCCAGCAGCGTACCCAGCCCGGGTAGTGAAAGACTCTCTGGGGCCAACGTCCTGACTTTC. The reference TRBV9 and TRBJ2-6 proteins fill in what lies around the CDR3, so the full variable domain reads DSGVTQTPKHLITATGQRVTLRCSPRSGDLSVYWYQQSLDQGLQFLIQYYNGEERAKGNILERFSAQQFPDLHSELNLSSLELGDSALYFCASSVPSPGSERLSGANVLTFGAGSRLTVL.